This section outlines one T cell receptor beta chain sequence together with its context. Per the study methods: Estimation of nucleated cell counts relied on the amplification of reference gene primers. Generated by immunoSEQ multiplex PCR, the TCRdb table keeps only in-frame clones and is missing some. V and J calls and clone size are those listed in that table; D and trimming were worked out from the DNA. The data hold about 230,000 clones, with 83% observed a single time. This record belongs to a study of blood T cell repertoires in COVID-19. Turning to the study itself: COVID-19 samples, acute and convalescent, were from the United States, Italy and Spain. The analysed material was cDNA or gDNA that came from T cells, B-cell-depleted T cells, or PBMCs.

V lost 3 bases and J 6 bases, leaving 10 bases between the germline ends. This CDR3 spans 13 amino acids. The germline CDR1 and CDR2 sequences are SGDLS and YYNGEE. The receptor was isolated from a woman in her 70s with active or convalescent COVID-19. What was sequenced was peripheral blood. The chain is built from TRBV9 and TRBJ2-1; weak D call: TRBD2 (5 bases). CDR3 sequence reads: CASSAGVTNEQFF. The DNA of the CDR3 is TGTGCCAGCAGCGCCGGGGTCACCAATGAGCAGTTCTTC. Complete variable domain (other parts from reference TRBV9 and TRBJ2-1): DSGVTQTPKHLITATGQRVTLRCSPRSGDLSVYWYQQSLDQGLQFLIQYYNGEERAKGNILERFSAQQFPDLHSELNLSSLELGDSALYFCASSAGVTNEQFFGPGTRLTVL.